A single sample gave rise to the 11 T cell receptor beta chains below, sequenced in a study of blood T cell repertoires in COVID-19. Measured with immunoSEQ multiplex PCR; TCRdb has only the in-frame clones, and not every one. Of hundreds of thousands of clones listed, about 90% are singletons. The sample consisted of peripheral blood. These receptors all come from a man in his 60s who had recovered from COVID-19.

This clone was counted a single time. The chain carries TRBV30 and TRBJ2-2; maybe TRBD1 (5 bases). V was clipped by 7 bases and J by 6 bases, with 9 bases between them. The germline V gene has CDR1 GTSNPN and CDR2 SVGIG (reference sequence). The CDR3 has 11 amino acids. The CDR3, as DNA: TGTGCCTCTGGACATCCCGGGGAGCTGTTTTTT. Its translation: CASGHPGELFF.

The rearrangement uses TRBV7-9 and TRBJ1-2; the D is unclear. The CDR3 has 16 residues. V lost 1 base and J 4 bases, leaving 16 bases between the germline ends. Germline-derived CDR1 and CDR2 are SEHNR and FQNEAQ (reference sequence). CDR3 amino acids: CASSLVGTDSGYGYTF. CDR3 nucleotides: TGTGCCAGCAGCTTAGTAGGCACGGACTCCGGCTATGGCTACACCTTC.

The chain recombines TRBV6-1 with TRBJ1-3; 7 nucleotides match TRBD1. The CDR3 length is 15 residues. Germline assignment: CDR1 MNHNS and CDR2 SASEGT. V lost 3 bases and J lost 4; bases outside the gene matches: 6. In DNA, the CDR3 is TGTGCCAGCAGTGACCGACAGGGAATGGGAAACACCATATATTTT. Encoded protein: CASSDRQGMGNTIYF.

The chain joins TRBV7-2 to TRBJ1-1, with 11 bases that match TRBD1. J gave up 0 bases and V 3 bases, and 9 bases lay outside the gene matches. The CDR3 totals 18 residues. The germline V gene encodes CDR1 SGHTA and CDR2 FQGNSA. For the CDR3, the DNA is TGTGCCAGCAGCTTTCGCCCGGGGACAGGGGGAATGAACACTGAAGCTTTCTTT. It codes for CASSFRPGTGGMNTEAFF.

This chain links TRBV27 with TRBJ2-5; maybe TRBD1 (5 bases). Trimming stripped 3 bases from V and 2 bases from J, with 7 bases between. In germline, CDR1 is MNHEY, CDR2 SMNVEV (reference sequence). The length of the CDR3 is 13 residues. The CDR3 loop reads CASSFAGQETQYF. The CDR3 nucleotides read TGTGCCAGCAGTTTTGCAGGGCAAGAGACCCAGTACTTC.

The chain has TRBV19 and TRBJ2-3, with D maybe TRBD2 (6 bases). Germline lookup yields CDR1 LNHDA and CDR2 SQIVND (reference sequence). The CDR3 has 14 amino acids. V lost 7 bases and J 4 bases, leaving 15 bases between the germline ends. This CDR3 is CASNGGRTADTQYF. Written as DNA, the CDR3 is TGTGCCAGTAACGGGGGAAGGACGGCAGATACGCAGTATTTT.

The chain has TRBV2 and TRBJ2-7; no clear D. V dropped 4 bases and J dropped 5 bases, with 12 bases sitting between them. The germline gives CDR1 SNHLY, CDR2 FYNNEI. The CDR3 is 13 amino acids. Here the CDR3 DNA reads TGTGCCAGCAGTGTCAACTATCAACACGAGCAGTACTTC. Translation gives CASSVNYQHEQYF.

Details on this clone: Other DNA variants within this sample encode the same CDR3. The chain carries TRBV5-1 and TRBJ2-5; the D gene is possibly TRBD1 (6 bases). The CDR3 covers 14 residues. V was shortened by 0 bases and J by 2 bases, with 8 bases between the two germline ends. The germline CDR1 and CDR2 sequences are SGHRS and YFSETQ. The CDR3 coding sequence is TGCGCCAGCAGCTTGGGGGGGCCTCAAGAGACCCAGTACTTC. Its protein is CASSLGGPQETQYF.

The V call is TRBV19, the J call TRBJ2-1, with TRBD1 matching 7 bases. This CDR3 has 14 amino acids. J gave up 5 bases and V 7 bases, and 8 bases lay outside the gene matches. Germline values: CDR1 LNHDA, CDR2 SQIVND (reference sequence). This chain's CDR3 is CASKRQGIHNEQFF. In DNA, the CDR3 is TGTGCCAGTAAAAGACAGGGCATCCACAATGAGCAGTTCTTC.

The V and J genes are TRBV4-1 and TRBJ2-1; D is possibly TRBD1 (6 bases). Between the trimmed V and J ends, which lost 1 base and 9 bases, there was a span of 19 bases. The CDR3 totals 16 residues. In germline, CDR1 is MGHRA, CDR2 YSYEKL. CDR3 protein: CASSQGKGERWVEQFF. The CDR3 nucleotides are TGCGCCAGCAGCCAAGGGAAGGGGGAAAGATGGGTTGAGCAGTTCTTC.

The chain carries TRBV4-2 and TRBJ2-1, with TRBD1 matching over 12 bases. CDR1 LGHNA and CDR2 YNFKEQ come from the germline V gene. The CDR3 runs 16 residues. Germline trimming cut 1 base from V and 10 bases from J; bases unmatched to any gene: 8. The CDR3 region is CASSQGIRDRGLEQFF. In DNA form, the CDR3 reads TGTGCCAGCAGCCAAGGAATCCGGGACAGGGGGCTGGAGCAGTTCTTC.